This entry lists 18 T cell receptor beta chains sequenced from one sample in a study of spatial heterogeneity in lung cancer. Time point: blood at routine non-recurrence follow-up after resection. MiXCR, run by TCRdb on the 5' RACE reads, gives a single entry per CDR3 protein. The repertoire has nearly 95,000 distinct CDR3 sequences, roughly a fifth of them found once; the top ten carry around a fifth. The starting material was PBMCs, obtained at follow-up. These receptor sequences come from a male donor with early-stage non-small cell lung cancer.

In its sample, this clonotype was seen a few times. V gene TRBV29-1 combines with J gene TRBJ2-1; TRBD2 matches 13 bases. V lost 5 bases to trimming and J lost 1 base; unmatched junction nucleotides: 8. Looked up from germline, CDR1 is SQVTM and CDR2 is ANQGSEA. The CDR3 runs 17 residues. The CDR3 spells CSVTGLAGVSSYNEQFF. CDR3 coding DNA: TGCAGCGTTACTGGACTAGCGGGAGTGTCGTCCTACAATGAGCAGTTCTTC.

This clonotype was detected ten times or more. The CDR3 loop reads CASSPGVLNEKLFF. CDR3 bases: TGTGCCAGCTCACCTGGTGTATTAAATGAAAAACTGTTTTTT. The chain links TRBV18 to TRBJ1-4, with unresolved D. V was cut by 3 bases and J by 5 bases, with 10 bases left in between. This CDR3 is 14 amino acids long. CDR1 is KGHSH and CDR2 is LQKENI in the germline V gene.

The rearrangement links TRBV7-2 to TRBJ1-3; 7 bases map to TRBD1. The CDR3 runs to 17 residues. Germline V gene lookup returns CDR1 SGHTA and CDR2 FQGNSA. V shed 5 bases, J shed 0 bases, and the junction held 10 bases outside the gene matches. DNA of the CDR3: TGTGCCAGCAGCCAAAGGACAGGAATGCTCTCTGGAAACACCATATATTTT. Translation gives CASSQRTGMLSGNTIYF.

On this clonotype itself: Mismatch with germline at one junction end may stem from a read error. This chain connects TRBV4-2 to TRBJ2-1; TRBD2 matches at 11 bases. The V gene's germline CDR1 is LGHNA and CDR2 YNFKEQ. There are 15 residues in the CDR3. As DNA, the CDR3 is TGTCCCAGCAGACACGGGACTAGCGGCGACAATGAGCAGTTCTTC. As protein: CPSRHGTSGDNEQFF.

This chain connects TRBV7-6 to TRBJ1-1; 9 nucleotides line up with TRBD1. J gave up 2 bases and V 5 bases, and 9 bases lay outside the gene matches. The V gene's germline CDR1 is SGHVS and CDR2 FNYEAQ. The CDR3 is made up of 16 amino acids. The CDR3 loop is CASSPQTGGINTEAFF. The CDR3 bases are TGTGCCAGCAGCCCCCAGACAGGGGGTATAAACACTGAAGCTTTCTTT.

The chain has TRBV14 and TRBJ1-3; D remains unclear. Trimming took 2 bases from V and 0 from J, leaving 11 bases between them. Per the germline V gene, CDR1 is SGHDN and CDR2 is FVKESK. The CDR3 has 16 amino acids. This chain's CDR3 is CASSQQPRSSGNTIYF. CDR3 bases: TGTGCCAGCAGCCAACAACCCAGAAGCTCTGGAAACACCATATATTTT.

The chain joins TRBV27 to TRBJ2-6; D is undetermined. Germline values: CDR1 MNHEY, CDR2 SMNVEV (reference sequence). The CDR3 is made up of 11 amino acids. The germline V and J ends were trimmed by 10 bases and 6 bases, with 7 bases remaining between them. The CDR3, as DNA: TGTGCCACACGCTCGGCCAACGTCCTGACTTTC. Translation gives CATRSANVLTF.

This clonotype was detected many times. CDR3 DNA: TGTGCCAGCTCAGGGGACAGAAGCAATCAGCCCCAGCATTTT. Translation: CASSGDRSNQPQHF. This sequence joins TRBV18 and TRBJ1-5; 7 bases agree with TRBD1. V lost 5 bases, J lost 1 base, and 2 bases stayed unmatched. CDR3 length: 14 residues. Germline assignment: CDR1 KGHSH and CDR2 LQKENI.

This clonotype was seen many times. This chain links TRBV6-2 or TRBV6-3 with TRBJ1-5; D might be TRBD1 (6 bases). This CDR3 is built from 18 residues. Between the trimmed V and J ends, which lost 2 bases and 4 bases, there was a span of 21 bases. The germline gives CDR1 MNHEY, CDR2 SVGEGT. The CDR3 DNA sequence: TGTGCCAGCAGTTACACCAGACCGGGACACCAAGGGAATCAGCCCCAGCATTTT. This codes for CASSYTRPGHQGNQPQHF.

This clonotype appeared many times. The CDR3 sequence is CASSLGYRGPSNQPQHF. For the CDR3, the DNA is TGTGCCAGCAGCTTGGGTTATAGGGGGCCCAGCAATCAGCCCCAGCATTTT. The gene calls are TRBV7-8 and TRBJ1-5; 7 bases map to TRBD1. The trim removed 3 bases at V and 1 base at J, leaving 9 bases unmatched. CDR3 length equals 17 residues. Per the germline V gene, CDR1 is SGHVS and CDR2 is FQNEAQ. Drawing the rest from reference TRBV7-8 and TRBJ1-5, the complete variable domain is GAGVSQSPRYKVAKRGQDVALRCDPISGHVSLFWYQQALGQGPEFLTYFQNEAQLDKSGLPSDRFFAERPEGSVSTLKIQRTQQEDSAVYLCASSLGYRGPSNQPQHFGDGTRLSIL.

This clonotype was seen ten or more times. The V gene is TRBV2, the J gene TRBJ2-1, with D unresolved. The CDR3 runs to 18 residues. Per the germline V gene, CDR1 is SNHLY and CDR2 is FYNNEI. The V end was cut by 3 bases, the J end by 0 bases, with 18 bases between. The CDR3 loop reads CASSDFGQAPSSYNEQFF. DNA for the CDR3: TGTGCCAGCAGTGACTTCGGCCAGGCCCCTAGCTCCTACAATGAGCAGTTCTTC.

This clonotype appeared many times. V is TRBV6-5 and J is TRBJ2-2, with TRBD2 identical over 9 bases. The CDR3 has 17 residues. From germline, CDR1 is MNHEY and CDR2 SVGAGI. V was clipped by 2 bases and J by 4 bases; unmatched bases: 8. CDR3 protein: CASSYTRTSVGTGELFF. The DNA of the CDR3 is TGTGCCAGCAGTTACACCCGGACTAGCGTTGGCACCGGGGAGCTGTTTTTT.

This clonotype was picked up a small number of times. This sequence joins TRBV2 and TRBJ1-1; D is uncertain. Trimming cost V 3 bases and J 1 base, with 6 bases left between them. Germline V lookup: CDR1 SNHLY, CDR2 FYNNEI. The CDR3 is made up of 13 amino acids. CDR3 amino acids: CASSEVENTEAFF. CDR3 DNA sequence: TGTGCCAGCAGTGAGGTGGAGAACACTGAAGCTTTCTTT. Full variable domain (outside the CDR3, taken from reference TRBV2 and TRBJ1-1): EPEVTQTPSHQVTQMGQEVILRCVPISNHLYFYWYRQILGQKVEFLVSFYNNEISEKSEIFDDQFSVERPDGSNFTLKIRSTKLEDSAMYFCASSEVENTEAFFGQGTRLTVV.

This clonotype was seen once. J is TRBJ1-5 and V is TRBV3-1; D possibly corresponds to TRBD1 (5 bases). Trimming shortened V by 0 bases and J by 2 bases, and 8 bases separated the two germline ends. CDR3 length: 15 amino acids. The germline CDR1 and CDR2 sequences are LGHDT and YNNKEL (reference sequence). Written as DNA, the CDR3 is TGTGCCAGCAGCCAAGATCCACAGGGCAATCAGCCCCAGCATTTT. It codes for CASSQDPQGNQPQHF.

The chain has TRBV20-1 and TRBJ1-2; D is possibly TRBD1 (6 bases). The CDR3 is made up of 18 amino acids. Germline V CDR1 and CDR2: DFQATT, SNEGSKA (reference sequence). Trimming removed 0 bases from V and 0 bases from J, with 20 bases in between. The CDR3 reads CSARDPLTPGQANYGYTF. The CDR3 nucleotides read TGCAGTGCTAGAGATCCCCTTACCCCGGGACAAGCTAACTATGGCTACACCTTC.

The chain links TRBV29-1 to TRBJ2-1; D unresolved. Germline V gene lookup returns CDR1 SQVTM and CDR2 ANQGSEA. V lost 7 bases, J lost 4 bases, and 14 bases lay in between. The CDR3 runs 13 residues. In DNA form, the CDR3 reads TGCAGCGCCCGTGCAGACCGTTACAATGAGCAGTTCTTC. Protein: CSARADRYNEQFF.

This clonotype was seen a handful of times. The J gene is TRBJ2-5, the V gene TRBV10-3; 9 nucleotides match TRBD2. Trimming cost V 2 bases and J 4 bases; bases outside gene matches: 11. Germline-derived CDR1 and CDR2 are ENHRY and SYGVKD. CDR3 size: 17 residues. This chain's CDR3 is CAISEDVAGVSLETQYF. The CDR3 bases are TGTGCCATCAGTGAGGATGTAGCGGGAGTGAGTTTAGAGACCCAGTACTTC.

The chain uses TRBV19 and TRBJ2-4, with TRBD1 identical over 8 bases. Germline CDR1 reads LNHDA; CDR2 reads SQIVND (reference sequence). The CDR3 spans 18 residues. V dropped 3 bases and J dropped 6; count of bases not matched to a gene: 16. The CDR3 DNA follows: TGTGCCAGTAGTATCAGTTTCAGGGGGCTTTCCCCCTTAAACATTCAGTACTTC. Its translation is CASSISFRGLSPLNIQYF.